This T cell receptor beta chain stems from a study of shared clonotypes between healthy human individuals. This clone appeared once. This table comes from immunoSEQ multiplex PCR, and its TCRdb copy is limited to in-frame clones, with some not included. The sample lists roughly 320,000 clones, about nine tenths seen once, with roughly 15% in the top ten. The healthy adult donors were HIV-negative and reported no recent acute infections or vaccinations. The germline V and J ends were trimmed by 6 bases and 0 bases, with 15 bases remaining between them. The germline gives CDR1 MDHEN, CDR2 SYDVKM. The CDR3 extends over 16 amino acids.

The TCR comes from a man between 18 and 29 years old in good health. The specimen was memory CD8+ T cells sorted from blood. The subset is: CD45RO+ cells pooled with CCR7-negative TemRA cells. The gene calls are TRBV28 and TRBJ2-1; unclear D gene. DNA for the CDR3: TGTGCCAGCAGAAATGGGGAATCCCGCTCCTACAATGAGCAGTTCTTC. Its translation: CASRNGESRSYNEQFF.